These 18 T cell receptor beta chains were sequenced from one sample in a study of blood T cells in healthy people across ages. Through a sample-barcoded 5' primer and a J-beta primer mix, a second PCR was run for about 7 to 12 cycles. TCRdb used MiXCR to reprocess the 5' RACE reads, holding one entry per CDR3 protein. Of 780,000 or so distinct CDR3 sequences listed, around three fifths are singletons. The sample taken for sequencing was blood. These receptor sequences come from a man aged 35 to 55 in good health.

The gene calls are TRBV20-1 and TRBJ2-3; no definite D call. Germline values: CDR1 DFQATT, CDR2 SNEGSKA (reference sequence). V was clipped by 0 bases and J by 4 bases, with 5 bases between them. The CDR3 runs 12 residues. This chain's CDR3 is CSARDPPDTQYF. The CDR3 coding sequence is TGCAGTGCTAGAGACCCCCCAGATACGCAGTATTTT.

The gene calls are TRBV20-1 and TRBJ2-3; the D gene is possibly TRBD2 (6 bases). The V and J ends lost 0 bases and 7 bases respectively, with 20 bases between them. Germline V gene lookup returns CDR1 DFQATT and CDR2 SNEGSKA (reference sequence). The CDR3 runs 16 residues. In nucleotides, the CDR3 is TGCAGTGCTAGAGATTTAGGCAGAACGGGGAGGAATACGCAGTATTTT. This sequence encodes CSARDLGRTGRNTQYF.

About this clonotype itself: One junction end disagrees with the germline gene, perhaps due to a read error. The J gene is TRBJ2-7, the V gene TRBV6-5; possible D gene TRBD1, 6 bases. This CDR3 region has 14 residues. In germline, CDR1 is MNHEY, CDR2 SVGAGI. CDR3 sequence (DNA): TGTGCCAGCAGAAAGGACAGAGCTTCCTGCGAGCAGTACTTC. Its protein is CASRKDRASCEQYF.

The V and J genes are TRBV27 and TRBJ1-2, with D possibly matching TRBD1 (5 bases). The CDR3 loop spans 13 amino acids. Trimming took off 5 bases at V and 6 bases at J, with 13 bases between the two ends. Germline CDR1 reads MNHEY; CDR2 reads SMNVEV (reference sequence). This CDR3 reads CASSPLSQDGYTF. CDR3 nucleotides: TGTGCCAGCAGTCCGTTATCACAGGATGGCTACACCTTC.

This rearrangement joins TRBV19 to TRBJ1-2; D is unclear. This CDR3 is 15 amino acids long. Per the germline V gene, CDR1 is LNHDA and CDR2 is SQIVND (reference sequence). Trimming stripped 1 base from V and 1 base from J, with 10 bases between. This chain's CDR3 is CASSIVVTGNYGYTF. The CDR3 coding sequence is TGTGCCAGTAGTATAGTTGTCACCGGTAACTATGGCTACACCTTC.

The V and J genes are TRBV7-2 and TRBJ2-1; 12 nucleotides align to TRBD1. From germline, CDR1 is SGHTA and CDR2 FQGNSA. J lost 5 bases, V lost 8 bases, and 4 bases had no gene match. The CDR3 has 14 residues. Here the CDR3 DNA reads TGTGCCAGCTCCGGGACAGGGGGCCACAATGAGCAGTTCTTC. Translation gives CASSGTGGHNEQFF.

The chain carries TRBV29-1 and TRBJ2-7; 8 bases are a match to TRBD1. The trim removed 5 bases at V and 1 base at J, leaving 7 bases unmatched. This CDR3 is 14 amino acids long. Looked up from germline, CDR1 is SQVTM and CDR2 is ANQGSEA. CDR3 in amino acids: CSVQTGVGSYEQYF. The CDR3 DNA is TGCAGCGTTCAGACAGGGGTGGGTTCCTACGAGCAGTACTTC.

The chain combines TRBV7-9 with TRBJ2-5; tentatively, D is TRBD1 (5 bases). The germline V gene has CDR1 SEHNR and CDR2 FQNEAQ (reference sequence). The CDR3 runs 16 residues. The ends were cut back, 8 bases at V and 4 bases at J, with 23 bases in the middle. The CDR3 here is CASQTQGKKAGETQYF. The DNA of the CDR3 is TGTGCCAGCCAAACCCAGGGCAAGAAGGCAGGAGAGACCCAGTACTTC.

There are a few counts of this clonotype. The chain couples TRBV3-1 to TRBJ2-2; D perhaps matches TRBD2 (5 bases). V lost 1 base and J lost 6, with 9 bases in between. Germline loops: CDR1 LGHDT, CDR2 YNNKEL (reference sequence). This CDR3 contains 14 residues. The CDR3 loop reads CASSQARGPGELFF. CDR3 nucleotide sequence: TGTGCCAGCAGCCAAGCACGAGGGCCCGGGGAGCTGTTTTTT.

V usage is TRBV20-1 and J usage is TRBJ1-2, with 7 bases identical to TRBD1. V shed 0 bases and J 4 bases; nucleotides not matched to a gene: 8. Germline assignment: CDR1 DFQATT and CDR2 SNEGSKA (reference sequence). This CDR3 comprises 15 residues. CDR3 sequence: CSARDGDRGSYGYTF. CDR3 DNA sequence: TGCAGTGCTAGAGATGGGGACAGAGGATCCTATGGCTACACCTTC.

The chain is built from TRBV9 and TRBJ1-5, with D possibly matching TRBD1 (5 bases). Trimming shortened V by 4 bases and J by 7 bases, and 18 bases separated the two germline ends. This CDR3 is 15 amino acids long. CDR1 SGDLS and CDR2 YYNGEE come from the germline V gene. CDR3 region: CASSPYWDPGQPQHF. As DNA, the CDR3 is TGTGCCAGCAGCCCCTATTGGGATCCAGGGCAGCCCCAGCATTTT.

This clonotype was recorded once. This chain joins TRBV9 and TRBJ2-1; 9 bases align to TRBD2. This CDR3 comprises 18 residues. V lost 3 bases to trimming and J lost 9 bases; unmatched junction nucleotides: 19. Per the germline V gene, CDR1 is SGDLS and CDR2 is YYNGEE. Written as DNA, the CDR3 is TGTGCCAGCAGCGCCACGGTATGGGCTAGCGGGATCCACTCTGAGCAGTTCTTC. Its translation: CASSATVWASGIHSEQFF.

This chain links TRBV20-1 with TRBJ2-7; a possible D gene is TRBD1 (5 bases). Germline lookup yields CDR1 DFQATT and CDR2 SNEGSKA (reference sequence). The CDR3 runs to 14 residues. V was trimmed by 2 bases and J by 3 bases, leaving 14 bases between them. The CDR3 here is CSARRSGQGYEQYF. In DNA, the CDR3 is TGCAGTGCTAGACGTTCCGGCCAGGGCTACGAGCAGTACTTC.

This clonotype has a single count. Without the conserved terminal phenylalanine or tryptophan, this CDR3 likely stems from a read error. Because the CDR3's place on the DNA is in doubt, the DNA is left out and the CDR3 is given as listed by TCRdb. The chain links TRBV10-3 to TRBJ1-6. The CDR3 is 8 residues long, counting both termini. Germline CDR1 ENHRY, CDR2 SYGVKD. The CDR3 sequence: CAIQREMP.

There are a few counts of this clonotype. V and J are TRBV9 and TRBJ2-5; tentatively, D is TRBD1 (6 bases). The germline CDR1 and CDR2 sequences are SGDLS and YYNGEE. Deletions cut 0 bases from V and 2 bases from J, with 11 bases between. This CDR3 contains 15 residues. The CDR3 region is CASSVGGLRQETQYF. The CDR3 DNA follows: TGTGCCAGCAGCGTAGGGGGGCTTCGTCAAGAGACCCAGTACTTC.

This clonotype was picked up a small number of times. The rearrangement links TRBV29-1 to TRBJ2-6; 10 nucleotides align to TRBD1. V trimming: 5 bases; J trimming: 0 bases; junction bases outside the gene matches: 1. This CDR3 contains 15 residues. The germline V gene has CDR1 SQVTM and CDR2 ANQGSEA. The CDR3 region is CSVRTGGSGANVLTF. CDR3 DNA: TGCAGCGTTAGGACAGGGGGCTCTGGGGCCAACGTCCTGACTTTC. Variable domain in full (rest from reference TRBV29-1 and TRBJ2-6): SAVISQKPSRDICQRGTSLTIQCQVDSQVTMMFWYRQQPGQSLTLIATANQGSEATYESGFVIDKFPISRPNLTFSTLTVSNMSPEDSSIYLCSVRTGGSGANVLTFGAGSRLTVL.

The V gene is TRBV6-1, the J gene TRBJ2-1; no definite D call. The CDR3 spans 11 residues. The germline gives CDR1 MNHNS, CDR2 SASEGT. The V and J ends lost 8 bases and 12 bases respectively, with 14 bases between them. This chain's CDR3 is CASFLRSGQFF. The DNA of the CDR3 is TGTGCCAGCTTTCTTCGATCCGGGCAGTTCTTC.

CDR3 bases: TGCAGCGGTGATCAGGGCGGGGGGGAGCAGTACTTC. Protein: CSGDQGGGEQYF. The chain combines TRBV29-1 with TRBJ2-5, with TRBD2 identical over 9 bases. The CDR3 is 12 amino acids. Trimming took 7 bases from V and 11 from J; bases not matched to a gene: 11. CDR1 SQVTM and CDR2 ANQGSEA come from the germline V gene.